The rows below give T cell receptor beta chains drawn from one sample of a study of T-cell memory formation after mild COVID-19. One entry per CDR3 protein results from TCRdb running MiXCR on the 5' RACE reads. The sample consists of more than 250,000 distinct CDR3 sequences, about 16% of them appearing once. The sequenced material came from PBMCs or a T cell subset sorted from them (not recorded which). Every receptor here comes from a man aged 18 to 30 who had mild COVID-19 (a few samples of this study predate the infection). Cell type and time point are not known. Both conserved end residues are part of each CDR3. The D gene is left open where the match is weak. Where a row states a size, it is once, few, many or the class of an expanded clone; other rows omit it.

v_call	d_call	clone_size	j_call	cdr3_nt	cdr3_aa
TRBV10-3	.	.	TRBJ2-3	TGTGCCATCAGTGGCGGGCACCAGAGCCGGGCAGATACGCAGTATTTT	CAISGGHQSRADTQYF
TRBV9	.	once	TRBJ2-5	TGTGCCAGCAGCGTCGGGGTTCTCGGGCTTAAGGAGGAGACCCAGTACTTC	CASSVGVLGLKEETQYF
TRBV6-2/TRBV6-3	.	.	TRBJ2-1	TGTGCCAGCAGTTATACACGAAACAATGAGCAGTTCTTC	CASSYTRNNEQFF
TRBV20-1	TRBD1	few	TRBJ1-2	TGCAGTGCTGCTGCCGGGACAGGGGGGCTCTATGGCTACACCTTC	CSAAAGTGGLYGYTF
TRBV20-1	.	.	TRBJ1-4	TGCAGTGCTAGAGATCACGCCTGGGGTGAAAAACTGTTTTTT	CSARDHAWGEKLFF
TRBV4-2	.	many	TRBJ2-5	TGTGCCAGCAGCCAAGGGAGGGCGGAGACCCAGTACTTC	CASSQGRAETQYF
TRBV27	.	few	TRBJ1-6	TGTGCCAGCAGTTTATCGGGGGGAAACCGGGGGGTGCCCTTTCTCCACTTT	CASSLSGGNRGVPFLHF
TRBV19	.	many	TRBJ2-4	TGTGCCAGTCGTAGCCGTTTGAAGGAAAACATTCAGTACTTC	CASRSRLKENIQYF
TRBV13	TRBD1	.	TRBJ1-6	TGTGCCAGCAGCTTTGGGACAGGGCAAAAGACACCCCTCCACTTT	CASSFGTGQKTPLHF
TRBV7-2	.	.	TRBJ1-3	TGTGCCAGCAGCTTAATGGCTTACTCTGGAAACACCATATATTTT	CASSLMAYSGNTIYF
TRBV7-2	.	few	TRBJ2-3	TGTGCCAGCAGCTTACCCCGCTACGGATCCGCAGATACGCAGTATTTT	CASSLPRYGSADTQYF
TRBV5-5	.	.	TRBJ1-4	TGTGCCAGCAGCTTGTTGCGGGGGAAAGGTGAAAAACTGTTTTTT	CASSLLRGKGEKLFF
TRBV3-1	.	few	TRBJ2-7	TGTGCCAGCAGCCACGCTCGGGCTCAATACGGGCAGTACTTC	CASSHARAQYGQYF
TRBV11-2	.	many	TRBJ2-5	TGTGCCAGCAGCTTCGACCAAGAGACCCAGTACTTC	CASSFDQETQYF
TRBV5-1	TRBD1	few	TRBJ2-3	TGCGCCAGCAGCTTGTCTCCGGGACAGGGGTACGGAGAAGATACGCAGTATTTT	CASSLSPGQGYGEDTQYF
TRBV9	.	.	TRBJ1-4	TGTGCCAGCAGCGTCCGGGACGGGAATGAAAAACTGTTTTTT	CASSVRDGNEKLFF
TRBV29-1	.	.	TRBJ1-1	TGCAGCGTTGAAGACAGGACGGGGAACACTGAAGCTTTCTTT	CSVEDRTGNTEAFF
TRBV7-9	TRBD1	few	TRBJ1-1	TGTGCCAGCAGCTCCGACAGGGGTAACACTGAAGCTTTCTTT	CASSSDRGNTEAFF
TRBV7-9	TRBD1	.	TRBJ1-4	TGTGCCAGCAGCTTAGGCGGGACAGGCTCAAATGAAAAACTGTTTTTT	CASSLGGTGSNEKLFF
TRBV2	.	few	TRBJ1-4	TGTGCCAGCAGTGAAAGTCGGACGAATGAAAAACTGTTTTTT	CASSESRTNEKLFF
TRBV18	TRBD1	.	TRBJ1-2	TGTGCCAGCTCACCAACGGGACAGGATGGGGATGGCTACACCTTC	CASSPTGQDGDGYTF
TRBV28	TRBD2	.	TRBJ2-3	TGTGCCAGCAGTTCGTGGACTAGCGGGGGGGCCAGGGCAGATACGCAGTATTTT	CASSSWTSGGARADTQYF